The 16 T cell receptor beta chains in this list originate from one sample, sequenced in a study of control samples from healthy donors and cancer patients. Using immunoSEQ multiplex PCR, the repertoire was profiled, and TCRdb retains in-frame clones only, with some absent. The sample lists under 150,000 clones, 70% to 90% occurring once. Sequencing used blood. These receptors originate from a woman aged 25 to 39 in good health.

V is TRBV5-1 and J is TRBJ2-5; TRBD2 matches 7 bases. This CDR3 region has 14 residues. The germline CDR1 and CDR2 sequences are SGHRS and YFSETQ. V was pared by 2 bases and J by 0 bases, with 1 base of the junction left unmatched. The CDR3 here is CASSLAGNQETQYF. CDR3 nucleotides: TGCGCCAGCAGCTTAGCGGGAAACCAAGAGACCCAGTACTTC.

The V gene is TRBV6-5, the J gene TRBJ2-7; D is ambiguous. The CDR3 has 13 amino acids. Trimming stripped 4 bases from V and 3 bases from J, with 10 bases between. Germline CDR1 and CDR2: MNHEY and SVGAGI. The CDR3 loop is CASSSPALYEQYF. In DNA, the CDR3 is TGTGCCAGCAGTTCTCCGGCCCTCTACGAGCAGTACTTC.

This chain links TRBV7-9 with TRBJ2-7; D might be TRBD1 (6 bases). Per germline, CDR1 SEHNR and CDR2 FQNEAQ (reference sequence). V lost 5 bases and J 5 bases, leaving 16 bases between the germline ends. This CDR3 is built from 14 residues. DNA for the CDR3: TGTGCCAGCAGCCTACAGGGAACGGCTCACGAGCAGTACTTC. It codes for CASSLQGTAHEQYF.

This clone is a singleton in its sample. This sequence joins TRBV6-4 and TRBJ2-1; D gene ambiguous. Germline V gene sequence: CDR1 MRHNA, CDR2 SNTAGT. Trimming took 6 bases from V and 0 from J, leaving 6 bases between them. This CDR3 spans 13 amino acids. The CDR3 DNA reads as TGTGCCAGCAGCCGTAACTCCTACAATGAGCAGTTCTTC. It yields the protein CASSRNSYNEQFF.

V gene TRBV3-1 (or the pseudogene TRBV3-2) combines with J gene TRBJ2-5, with 11 bases identical to TRBD2. Trimming at V came to 0 bases and at J to 3 bases, leaving 6 bases not matched to a gene. Per germline, CDR1 LGHDT and CDR2 YNNKEL (reference sequence). The CDR3 has 17 residues. CDR3 in DNA: TGTGCCAGCAGCCAAGAACCGGGACTAGCGGAAGAAGAGACCCAGTACTTC. It is translated as CASSQEPGLAEEETQYF.

The J gene is TRBJ2-3, the V gene TRBV14; D is possibly TRBD1 (5 bases). Trimming left V 1 base short and J 5 bases short, with 13 bases between. CDR1 and CDR2 from the germline V gene are SGHDN and FVKESK. The CDR3 extends over 15 amino acids. The CDR3 loop reads CASSQGLRVVDTQYF. CDR3 DNA: TGTGCCAGCAGCCAAGGGCTCAGGGTGGTAGATACGCAGTATTTT.

J is TRBJ2-7 and V is TRBV29-1; D is ambiguous. Germline V lookup: CDR1 SQVTM, CDR2 ANQGSEA. There are 11 residues in the CDR3. V shed 4 bases and J shed 3 bases, with 7 bases lying between them. The CDR3 region is CSVVVGYEQYF. As DNA, the CDR3 is TGCAGCGTTGTCGTGGGCTACGAGCAGTACTTC.

V is TRBV2 and J is TRBJ2-7; possibly TRBD1 for D (6 bases). Germline CDR1 and CDR2: SNHLY and FYNNEI. The CDR3 is 13 amino acids. Trimming removed 7 bases at V and 0 bases at J, with 10 bases between. Written as DNA, the CDR3 is TGTGCCAGCACCCGGGACATCTCCTACGAGCAGTACTTC. This encodes CASTRDISYEQYF.

This clone showed up just a few times. The gene calls are TRBV7-8 and TRBJ2-3, with D possibly matching TRBD2 (6 bases). CDR1 and CDR2 (germline): SGHVS, FQNEAQ. CDR3 length: 14 residues. The V gene lost 5 bases and the J gene lost 6 bases, with 15 bases spanning the gap. The CDR3 DNA sequence: TGTGCCAGCAGCCTCAGGGACTTTCCCGATACGCAGTATTTT. It specifies CASSLRDFPDTQYF.

The chain's CDR3 is CASRGTGGRNTEAFF. The CDR3 nucleotides read TGTGCCAGCAGGGGCACCGGGGGGCGGAACACTGAAGCTTTCTTT. The V gene is TRBV5-4, the J gene TRBJ1-1, with D tentatively TRBD1 (6 bases). The CDR3 is 15 residues long. CDR1 is SGHNT, CDR2 YYREEE, per germline (reference sequence). V dropped 5 bases and J dropped 1 base, with 15 bases sitting between them.

The genes are TRBV19 and TRBJ2-7, with 9 positions matching TRBD2. Germline lookup yields CDR1 LNHDA and CDR2 SQIVND (reference sequence). CDR3 size: 15 residues. V shed 3 bases and J 6 bases; nucleotides not matched to a gene: 9. The CDR3 DNA sequence: TGTGCCAGTAGTATCTTATTAGCGGGAGTGCGCGAGCAGTACTTC. Protein product: CASSILLAGVREQYF.

The V call is TRBV10-3, the J call TRBJ2-1; 7 bases agree with TRBD2. J was trimmed by 1 base and V by 0 bases; bases with no gene match: 6. CDR3 length: 17 amino acids. From germline, CDR1 is ENHRY and CDR2 SYGVKD. The CDR3 is CAISESGGGLSYNEQFF. The CDR3 DNA reads as TGTGCCATCAGTGAGTCGGGGGGAGGGCTTTCCTACAATGAGCAGTTCTTC.

This chain joins TRBV9 and TRBJ2-3, with 10 positions matching TRBD2. The germline V gene encodes CDR1 SGDLS and CDR2 YYNGEE. V gave up 0 bases and J gave up 3 bases; unmatched junction bases: 7. CDR3 size: 17 residues. The CDR3, as DNA: TGTGCCAGCAGCGTAGGTTCTAGCGGGAGTCTAACAGATACGCAGTATTTT. It codes for CASSVGSSGSLTDTQYF. Full variable domain (outside the CDR3, taken from reference TRBV9 and TRBJ2-3): DSGVTQTPKHLITATGQRVTLRCSPRSGDLSVYWYQQSLDQGLQFLIQYYNGEERAKGNILERFSAQQFPDLHSELNLSSLELGDSALYFCASSVGSSGSLTDTQYFGPGTRLTVL.

DNA for the CDR3: TGTGCCAGCAGTAGCCGTCGGACTCTGACAGGGCCTTTATCCTACGAGCAGTACTTC. It encodes CASSSRRTLTGPLSYEQYF. The rearrangement links TRBV6-4 to TRBJ2-7, with 7 bases aligning to TRBD1. Losses at the gene ends were 5 bases for V and 1 base for J; bases not matched to a gene: 20. Germline CDR1 reads MRHNA; CDR2 reads SNTAGT. The CDR3 is 19 residues long.

V and J are TRBV5-1 and TRBJ2-1; D could derive from TRBD1 or TRBD2 (5 bases each). The CDR3 length is 16 residues. Trimming cost V 4 bases and J 2 bases, with 16 bases left between them. Germline V gene lookup returns CDR1 SGHRS and CDR2 YFSETQ. The CDR3 DNA is TGCGCCAGCAGCGGGACCGGGATGAGAACCTACAATGAGCAGTTCTTC. Encoded protein: CASSGTGMRTYNEQFF.

This clone has just one count. This rearrangement joins TRBV12-1 to TRBJ1-3. TRBV12-1 is a listed pseudogene. The CDR3 contains 18 residues. The CDR3 coding sequence is TGTGCCAGCAGCTTTGAATCCTTCGGACCGGACGTGGGGGACACCATATATTTT. Translated, it gives CASSFESFGPDVGDTIYF.